This T cell receptor (beta chain) was retrieved from a study of blood T cell repertoires in COVID-19. Across the whole study: COVID-19 samples, acute and convalescent, were from the United States, Italy and Spain.

CDR1 is MNHEY, CDR2 SMNVEV, per germline (reference sequence). CDR3 length: 17 residues. V lost 7 bases and J 2 bases, leaving 22 bases between the germline ends. Assay used: immunoSEQ multiplex PCR; TCRdb lists only in-frame clones, some missing. The sample yields 400,000 or so clones, around 90% seen once. This receptor was identified in a man in his late teens or twenties with COVID-19, enrolled during active disease. The chain combines TRBV27 with TRBJ2-3, with D possibly TRBD1 on 6 matching bases. Sequenced input: peripheral blood. The CDR3 DNA is TGTGCCAGCATGACCTTCCAGGGGACACGGCCCACAGATACGCAGTATTTT. This gives the protein CASMTFQGTRPTDTQYF.